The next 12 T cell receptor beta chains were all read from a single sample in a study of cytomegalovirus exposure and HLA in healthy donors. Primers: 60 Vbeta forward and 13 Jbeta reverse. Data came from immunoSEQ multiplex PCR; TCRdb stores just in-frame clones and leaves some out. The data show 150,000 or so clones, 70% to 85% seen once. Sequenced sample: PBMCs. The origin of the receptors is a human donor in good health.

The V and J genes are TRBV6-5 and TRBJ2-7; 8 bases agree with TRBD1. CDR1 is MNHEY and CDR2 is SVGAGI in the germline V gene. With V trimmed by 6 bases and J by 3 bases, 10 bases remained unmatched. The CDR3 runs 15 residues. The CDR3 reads CASSSPRTGNYEQYF. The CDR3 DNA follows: TGTGCCAGCAGCTCCCCAAGGACAGGGAACTACGAGCAGTACTTC.

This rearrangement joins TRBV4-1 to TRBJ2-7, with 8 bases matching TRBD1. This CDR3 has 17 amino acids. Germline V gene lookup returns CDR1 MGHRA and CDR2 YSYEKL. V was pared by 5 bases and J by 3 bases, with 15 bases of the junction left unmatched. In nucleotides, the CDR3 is TGCGCCAGCAGCGAACGTACTTCCGGGACAGGAGGCTACGAGCAGTACTTC. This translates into CASSERTSGTGGYEQYF.

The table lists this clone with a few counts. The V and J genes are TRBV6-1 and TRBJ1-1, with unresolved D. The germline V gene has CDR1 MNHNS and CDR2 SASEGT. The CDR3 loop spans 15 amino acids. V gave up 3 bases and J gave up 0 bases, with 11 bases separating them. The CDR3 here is CASSDRGSMNTEAFF. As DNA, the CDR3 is TGTGCCAGCAGTGATAGAGGTTCGATGAACACTGAAGCTTTCTTT.

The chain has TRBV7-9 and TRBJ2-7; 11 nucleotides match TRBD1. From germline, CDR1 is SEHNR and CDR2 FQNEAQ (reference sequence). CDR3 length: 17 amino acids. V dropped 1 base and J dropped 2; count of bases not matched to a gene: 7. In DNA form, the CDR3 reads TGTGCCAGCAGCTTAGGGGGTGGGGGACAGGGGGCCTACGAGCAGTACTTC. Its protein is CASSLGGGGQGAYEQYF.

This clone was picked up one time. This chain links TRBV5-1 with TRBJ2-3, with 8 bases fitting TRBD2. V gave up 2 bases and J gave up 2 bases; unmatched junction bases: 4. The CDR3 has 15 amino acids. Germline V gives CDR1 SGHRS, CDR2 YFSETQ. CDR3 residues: CASSFTSGPTDTQYF. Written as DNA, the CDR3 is TGCGCCAGCAGCTTTACTAGCGGACCCACAGATACGCAGTATTTT.

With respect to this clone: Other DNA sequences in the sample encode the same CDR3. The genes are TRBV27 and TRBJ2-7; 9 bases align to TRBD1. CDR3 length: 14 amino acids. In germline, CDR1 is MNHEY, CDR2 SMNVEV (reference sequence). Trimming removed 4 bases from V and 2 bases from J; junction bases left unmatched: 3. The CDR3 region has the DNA TGTGCCAGCAGTTGGGGACAGGGAGCCTACGAGCAGTACTTC. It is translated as CASSWGQGAYEQYF.

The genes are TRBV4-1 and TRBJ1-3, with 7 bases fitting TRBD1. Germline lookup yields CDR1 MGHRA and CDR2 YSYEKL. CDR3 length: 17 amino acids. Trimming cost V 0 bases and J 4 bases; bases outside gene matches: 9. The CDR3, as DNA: TGCGCCAGCAGCCAAGATTTGGCAGGGGGTGAAGGAAACACCATATATTTT. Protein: CASSQDLAGGEGNTIYF.

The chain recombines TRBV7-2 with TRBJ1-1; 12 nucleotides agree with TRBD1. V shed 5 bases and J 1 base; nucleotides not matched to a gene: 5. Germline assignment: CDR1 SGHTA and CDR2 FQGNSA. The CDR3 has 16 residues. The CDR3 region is CASSRGQGAENTEAFF. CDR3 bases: TGTGCCAGCAGCCGGGGACAGGGGGCTGAGAACACTGAAGCTTTCTTT.

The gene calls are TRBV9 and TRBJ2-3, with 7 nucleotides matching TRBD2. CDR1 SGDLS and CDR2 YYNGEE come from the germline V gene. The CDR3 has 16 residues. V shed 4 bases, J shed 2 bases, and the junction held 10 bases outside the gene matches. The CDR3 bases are TGTGCCAGCAGCCGGGCGGGGGATTACCTCACAGATACGCAGTATTTT. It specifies CASSRAGDYLTDTQYF.

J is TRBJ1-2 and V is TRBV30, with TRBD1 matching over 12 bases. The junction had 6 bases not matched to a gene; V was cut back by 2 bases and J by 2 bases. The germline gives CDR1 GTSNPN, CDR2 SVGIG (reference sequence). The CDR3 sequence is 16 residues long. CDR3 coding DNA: TGTGCCTGGAGTCACCCCGGGACAGGGGGCAACTATGGCTACACCTTC. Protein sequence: CAWSHPGTGGNYGYTF.

CDR3 DNA sequence: TGCAGCGTTGGGGGTGGGGGCTCGGGGGGACACACTGAAGCTTTCTTT. Protein: CSVGGGGSGGHTEAFF. The V call is TRBV29-1, the J call TRBJ1-1; D may be TRBD1 (6 bases). The CDR3 spans 16 residues. Trimming removed 4 bases from V and 3 bases from J, with 21 bases in between. Germline CDR1 and CDR2: SQVTM and ANQGSEA.

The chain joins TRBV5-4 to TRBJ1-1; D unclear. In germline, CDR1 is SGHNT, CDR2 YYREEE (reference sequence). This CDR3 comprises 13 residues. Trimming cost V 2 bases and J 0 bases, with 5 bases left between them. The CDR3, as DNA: TGTGCCAGCAGCTTCTCTATGAACACTGAAGCTTTCTTT. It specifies CASSFSMNTEAFF. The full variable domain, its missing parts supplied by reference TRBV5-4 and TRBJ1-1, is ETGVTQSPTHLIKTRGQQVTLRCSSQSGHNTVSWYQQALGQGPQFIFQYYREEENGRGNFPPRFSGLQFPNYSSELNVNALELDDSALYLCASSFSMNTEAFFGQGTRLTVV.